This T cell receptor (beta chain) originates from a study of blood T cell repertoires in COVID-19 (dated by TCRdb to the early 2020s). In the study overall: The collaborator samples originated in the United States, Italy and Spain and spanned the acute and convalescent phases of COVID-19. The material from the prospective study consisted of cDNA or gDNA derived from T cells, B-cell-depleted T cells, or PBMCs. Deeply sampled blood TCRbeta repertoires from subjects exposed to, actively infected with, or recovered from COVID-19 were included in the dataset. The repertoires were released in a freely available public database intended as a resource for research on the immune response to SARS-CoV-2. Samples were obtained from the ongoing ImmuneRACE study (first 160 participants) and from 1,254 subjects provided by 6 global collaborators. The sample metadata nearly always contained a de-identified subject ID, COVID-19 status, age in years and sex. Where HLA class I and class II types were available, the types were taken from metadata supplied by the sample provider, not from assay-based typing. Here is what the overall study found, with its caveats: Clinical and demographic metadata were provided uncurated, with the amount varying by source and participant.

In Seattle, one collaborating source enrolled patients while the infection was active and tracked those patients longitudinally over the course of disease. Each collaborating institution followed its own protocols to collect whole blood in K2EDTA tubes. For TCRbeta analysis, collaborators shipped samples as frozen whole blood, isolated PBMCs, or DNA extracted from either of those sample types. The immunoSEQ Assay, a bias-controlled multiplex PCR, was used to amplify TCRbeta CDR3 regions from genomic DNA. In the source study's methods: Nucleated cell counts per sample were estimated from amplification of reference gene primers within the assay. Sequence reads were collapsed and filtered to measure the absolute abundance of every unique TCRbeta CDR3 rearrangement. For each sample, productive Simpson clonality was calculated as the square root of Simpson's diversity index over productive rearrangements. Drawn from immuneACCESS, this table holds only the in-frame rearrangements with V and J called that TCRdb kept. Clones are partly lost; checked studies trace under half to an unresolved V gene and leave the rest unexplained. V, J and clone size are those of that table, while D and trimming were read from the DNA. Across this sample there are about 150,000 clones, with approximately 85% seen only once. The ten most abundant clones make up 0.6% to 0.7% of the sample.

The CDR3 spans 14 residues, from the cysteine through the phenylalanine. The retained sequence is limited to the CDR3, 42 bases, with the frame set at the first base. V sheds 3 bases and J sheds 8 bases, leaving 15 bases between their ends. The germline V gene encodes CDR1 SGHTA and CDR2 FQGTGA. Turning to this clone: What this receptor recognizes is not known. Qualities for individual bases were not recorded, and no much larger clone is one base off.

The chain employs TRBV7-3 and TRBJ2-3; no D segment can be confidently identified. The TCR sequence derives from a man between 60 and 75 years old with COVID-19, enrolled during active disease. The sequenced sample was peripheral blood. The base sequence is TGTGCCAGCAGCTTCGGCGGAGCTGCCGGTACGCAGTATTTT. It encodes CASSFGGAAGTQYF.